What follows describes a single TCR beta chain. In the authors' methods: How many nucleated cells were present was estimated from reference gene primer amplification. Method: immunoSEQ multiplex PCR; TCRdb's copy keeps in-frame clones and lacks some. Clone size and V and J calls were adopted from that table, with D and trimming inferred from the DNA. Seen here are some 260,000 clones, about four fifths observed once, and the top ten hold about 8.1%. These data belong to a study of blood T cell repertoires in COVID-19. CDR3 size: 17 residues. Germline CDR1 is SGHRS and CDR2 is YFSETQ. Trimming removed 0 bases at V and 1 base at J, with 17 bases between.

The sequencing input was peripheral blood. This TCR derives from a man older than 75 with acute or convalescent COVID-19. The rearrangement links TRBV5-1 to TRBJ2-7; possible D gene TRBD1, 6 bases. The CDR3 loop reads CASSLDLQGPWSYEQYF. CDR3 nucleotides: TGCGCCAGCAGCTTGGACCTACAGGGCCCCTGGTCCTACGAGCAGTACTTC.